Described below is a single T cell receptor (beta chain) sequence and its context. The same CDR3 arises from other DNA sequences in this sample as well. In the source study's methods: Quantification of nucleated cells was approximated via reference gene primer amplification. Using immunoSEQ multiplex PCR, the repertoire was profiled, and TCRdb retains in-frame clones only, with some absent. V and J calls and clone size are as listed in that table; D and trimming were resolved from the DNA. Found here are 200,000 to 250,000 clones, around 84% of them singletons; the top ten hold roughly 12%. J lost 2 bases, V lost 3 bases, and 3 bases had no gene match. The CDR3 runs 15 residues. Per germline, CDR1 LNHDA and CDR2 SQIVND (reference sequence). The data were obtained in a study of blood T cell repertoires in COVID-19. Across the whole study: Material from acute and convalescent COVID-19 was sourced from the United States, Italy and Spain. T cells, B-cell-depleted T cells, or PBMCs supplied cDNA or gDNA.

Sample: peripheral blood. This sequence was found in a human donor in a cohort sampled during active COVID-19. The chain couples TRBV19 to TRBJ1-4; 7 positions agree with TRBD1. This CDR3 is CASSMGTATNEKLFF. Here the CDR3 DNA reads TGTGCCAGTAGTATGGGGACAGCCACTAATGAAAAACTGTTTTTT.